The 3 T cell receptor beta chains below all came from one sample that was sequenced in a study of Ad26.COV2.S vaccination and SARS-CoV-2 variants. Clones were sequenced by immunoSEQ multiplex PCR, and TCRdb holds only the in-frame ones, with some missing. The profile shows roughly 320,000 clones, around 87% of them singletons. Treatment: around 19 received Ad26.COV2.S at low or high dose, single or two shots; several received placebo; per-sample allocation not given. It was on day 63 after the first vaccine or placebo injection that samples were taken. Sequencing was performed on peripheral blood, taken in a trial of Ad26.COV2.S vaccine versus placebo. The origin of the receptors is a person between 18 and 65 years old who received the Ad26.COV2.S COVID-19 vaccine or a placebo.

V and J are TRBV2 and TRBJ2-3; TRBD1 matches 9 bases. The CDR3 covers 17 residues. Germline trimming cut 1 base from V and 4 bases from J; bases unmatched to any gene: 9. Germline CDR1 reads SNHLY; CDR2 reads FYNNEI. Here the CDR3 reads CASSEDGVTGGSDTQYF. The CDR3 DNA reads TGTGCCAGCAGTGAAGACGGTGTGACAGGGGGTTCAGATACGCAGTATTTT.

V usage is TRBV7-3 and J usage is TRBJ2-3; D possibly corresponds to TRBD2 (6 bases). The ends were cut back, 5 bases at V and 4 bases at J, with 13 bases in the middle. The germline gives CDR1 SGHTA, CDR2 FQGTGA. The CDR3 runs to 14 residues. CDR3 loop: CASSPGVAADTQYF. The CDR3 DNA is TGTGCCAGCAGCCCCGGGGTAGCGGCAGATACGCAGTATTTT.

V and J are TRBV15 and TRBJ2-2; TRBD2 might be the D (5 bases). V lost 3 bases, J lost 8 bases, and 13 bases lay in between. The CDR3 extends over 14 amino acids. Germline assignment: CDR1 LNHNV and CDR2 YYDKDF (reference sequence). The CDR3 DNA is TGTGCCACCAGCAGCCAAAGAGAGGGAGGGGAGCTGTTTTTT. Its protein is CATSSQREGGELFF.